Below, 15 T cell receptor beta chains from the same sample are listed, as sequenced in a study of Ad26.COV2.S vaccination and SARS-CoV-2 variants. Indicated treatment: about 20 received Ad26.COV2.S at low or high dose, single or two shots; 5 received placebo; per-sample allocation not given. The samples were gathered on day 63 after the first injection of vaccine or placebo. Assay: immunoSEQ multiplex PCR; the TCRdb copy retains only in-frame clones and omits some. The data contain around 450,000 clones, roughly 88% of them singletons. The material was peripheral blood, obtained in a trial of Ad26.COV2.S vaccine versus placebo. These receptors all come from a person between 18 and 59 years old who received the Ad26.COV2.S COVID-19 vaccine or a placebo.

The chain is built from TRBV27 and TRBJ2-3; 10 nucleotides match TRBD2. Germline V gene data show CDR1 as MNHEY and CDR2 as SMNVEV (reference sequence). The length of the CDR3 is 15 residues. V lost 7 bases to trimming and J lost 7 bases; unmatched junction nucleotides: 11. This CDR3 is CASNPGLARGNTQYF. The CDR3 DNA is TGTGCCAGCAATCCGGGACTAGCGAGGGGAAATACGCAGTATTTT.

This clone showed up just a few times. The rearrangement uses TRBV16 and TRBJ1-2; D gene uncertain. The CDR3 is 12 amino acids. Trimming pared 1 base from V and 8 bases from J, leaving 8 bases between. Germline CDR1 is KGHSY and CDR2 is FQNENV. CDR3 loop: CASSQYREGYTF. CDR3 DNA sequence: TGTGCCAGCAGCCAATATAGAGAGGGCTACACCTTC.

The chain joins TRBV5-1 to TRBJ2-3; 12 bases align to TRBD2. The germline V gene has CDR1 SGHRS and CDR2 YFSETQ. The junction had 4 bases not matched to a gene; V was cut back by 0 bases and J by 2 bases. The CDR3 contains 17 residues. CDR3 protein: CASSLAGLAGYTDTQYF. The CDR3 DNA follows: TGCGCCAGCAGCTTGGCCGGACTAGCGGGGTACACAGATACGCAGTATTTT. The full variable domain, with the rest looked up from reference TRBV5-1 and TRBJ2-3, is KAGVTQTPRYLIKTRGQQVTLSCSPISGHRSVSWYQQTPGQGLQFLFEYFSETQRNKGNFPGRFSGRQFSNSRSEMNVSTLELGDSALYLCASSLAGLAGYTDTQYFGPGTRLTVL.

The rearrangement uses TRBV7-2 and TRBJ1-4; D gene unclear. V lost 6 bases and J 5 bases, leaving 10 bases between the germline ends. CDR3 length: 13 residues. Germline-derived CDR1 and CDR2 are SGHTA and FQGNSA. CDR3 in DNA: TGTGCCAGCAGTCGGGCGGCGAATGAAAAACTGTTTTTT. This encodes CASSRAANEKLFF. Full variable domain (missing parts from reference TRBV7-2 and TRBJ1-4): GAGVSQSPSNKVTEKGKDVELRCDPISGHTALYWYRQSLGQGLEFLIYFQGNSAPDKSGLPSDRFSAERTGGSVSTLTIQRTQQEDSAVYLCASSRAANEKLFFGSGTQLSVL.

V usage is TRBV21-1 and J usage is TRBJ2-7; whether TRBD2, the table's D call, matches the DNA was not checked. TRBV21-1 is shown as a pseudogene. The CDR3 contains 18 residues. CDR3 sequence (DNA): TGTGCCAGCAGTGACCACCGCTGCCGGGACTCCACTCGGGCCGAGCAGTACTTC. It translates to CASSDHRCRDSTRAEQYF.

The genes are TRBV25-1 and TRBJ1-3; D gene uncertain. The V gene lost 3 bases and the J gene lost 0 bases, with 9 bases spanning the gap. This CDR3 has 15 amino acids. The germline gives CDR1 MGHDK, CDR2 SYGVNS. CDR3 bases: TGTGCCAGCAGTGATACGGCAGCCTCTGGAAACACCATATATTTT. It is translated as CASSDTAASGNTIYF.

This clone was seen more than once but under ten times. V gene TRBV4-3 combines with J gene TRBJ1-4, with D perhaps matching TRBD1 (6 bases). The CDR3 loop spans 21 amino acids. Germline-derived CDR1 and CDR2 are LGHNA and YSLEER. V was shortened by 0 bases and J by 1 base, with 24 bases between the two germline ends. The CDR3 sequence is CASSQDLGGGTYRLTNEKLFF. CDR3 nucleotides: TGCGCCAGCAGCCAAGATCTTGGGGGCGGGACATATCGTTTAACTAATGAAAAACTGTTTTTT.

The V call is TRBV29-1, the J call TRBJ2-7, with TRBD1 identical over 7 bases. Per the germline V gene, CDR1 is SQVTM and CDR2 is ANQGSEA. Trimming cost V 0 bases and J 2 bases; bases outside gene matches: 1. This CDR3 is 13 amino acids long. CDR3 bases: TGCAGCGTTGAAGATGACAGGGCCTACGAGCAGTACTTC. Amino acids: CSVEDDRAYEQYF.

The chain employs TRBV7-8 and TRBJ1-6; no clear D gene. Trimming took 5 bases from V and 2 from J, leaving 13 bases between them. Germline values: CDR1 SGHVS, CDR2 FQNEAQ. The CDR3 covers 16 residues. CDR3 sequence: CASSGVRRPYNSPLHF. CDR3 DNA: TGTGCCAGCAGCGGGGTACGCCGACCCTATAATTCACCCCTCCACTTT.

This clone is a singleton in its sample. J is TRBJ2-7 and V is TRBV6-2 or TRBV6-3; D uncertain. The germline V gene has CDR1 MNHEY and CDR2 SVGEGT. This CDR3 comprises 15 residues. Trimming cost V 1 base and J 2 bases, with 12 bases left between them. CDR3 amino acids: CASSYYAGVTYEQYF. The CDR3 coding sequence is TGTGCCAGCAGTTACTATGCAGGCGTCACCTACGAGCAGTACTTC.

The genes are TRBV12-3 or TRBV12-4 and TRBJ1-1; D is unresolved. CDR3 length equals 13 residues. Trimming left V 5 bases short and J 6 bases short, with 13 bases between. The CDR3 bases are TGTGCCAGCAGTCCCACTTTAAGTGCTGAAGCTTTCTTT. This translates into CASSPTLSAEAFF.

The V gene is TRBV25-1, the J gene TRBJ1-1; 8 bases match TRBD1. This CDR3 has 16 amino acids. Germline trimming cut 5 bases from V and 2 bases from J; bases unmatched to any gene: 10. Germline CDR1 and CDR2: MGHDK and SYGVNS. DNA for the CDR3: TGTGCCAGCAGTCAAACAGGGGGTCCGCTTAACACTGAAGCTTTCTTT. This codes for CASSQTGGPLNTEAFF. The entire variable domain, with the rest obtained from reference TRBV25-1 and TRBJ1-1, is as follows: EADIYQTPRYLVIGTGKKITLECSQTMGHDKMYWYQQDPGMELHLIHYSYGVNSTEKGDLSSESTVSRIRTEHFPLTLESARPSHTSQYLCASSQTGGPLNTEAFFGQGTRLTVV.

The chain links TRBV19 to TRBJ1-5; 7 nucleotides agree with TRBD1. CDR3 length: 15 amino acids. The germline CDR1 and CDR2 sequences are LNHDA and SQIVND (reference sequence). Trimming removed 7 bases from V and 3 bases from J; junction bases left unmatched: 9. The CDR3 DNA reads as TGTGCCAGTACCAGGCCAGGGGGACCCAATCAGCCCCAGCATTTT. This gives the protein CASTRPGGPNQPQHF.

The CDR3 bases are TGTGCCAGCAGCCAAGGGCCCGGGGGTAGTGACGGCTACACCTTC. This encodes CASSQGPGGSDGYTF. This chain uses TRBV4-2 with TRBJ1-2, with D maybe TRBD1 (5 bases). Trimming removed 1 base from V and 8 bases from J, with 17 bases in between. This CDR3 spans 15 amino acids. Germline-derived CDR1 and CDR2 are LGHNA and YNFKEQ.

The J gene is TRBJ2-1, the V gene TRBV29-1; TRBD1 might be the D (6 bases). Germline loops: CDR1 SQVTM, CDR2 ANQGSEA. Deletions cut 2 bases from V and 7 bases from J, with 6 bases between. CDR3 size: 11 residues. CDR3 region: CSVERGNEQFF. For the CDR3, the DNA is TGCAGCGTTGAAAGGGGGAATGAGCAGTTCTTC.